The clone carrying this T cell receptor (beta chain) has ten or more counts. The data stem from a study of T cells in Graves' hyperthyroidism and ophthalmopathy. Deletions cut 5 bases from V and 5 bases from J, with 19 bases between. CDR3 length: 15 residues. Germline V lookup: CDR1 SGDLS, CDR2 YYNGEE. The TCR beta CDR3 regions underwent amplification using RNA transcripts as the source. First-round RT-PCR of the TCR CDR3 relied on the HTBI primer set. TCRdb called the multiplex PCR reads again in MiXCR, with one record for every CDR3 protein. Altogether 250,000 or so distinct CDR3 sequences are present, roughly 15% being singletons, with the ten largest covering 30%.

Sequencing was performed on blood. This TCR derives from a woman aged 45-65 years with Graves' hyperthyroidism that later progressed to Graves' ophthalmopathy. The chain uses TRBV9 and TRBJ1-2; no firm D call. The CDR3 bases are TGTGCCAGCAGTCCAGAACCCTCCGTGGGGTATGGCTACACCTTC. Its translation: CASSPEPSVGYGYTF.